The 22 T cell receptor beta chains listed next were all sequenced from one sample in a study of blood T cell repertoires in COVID-19. The repertoire was sequenced with immunoSEQ multiplex PCR; TCRdb's copy has only in-frame clones and lacks some. The sample lists tens of thousands of clones, roughly 87% occurring once. The sequenced sample consisted of peripheral blood. Receptors originate from a woman between 45 and 65 years old with acute or convalescent COVID-19.

The V call is TRBV7-3, the J call TRBJ2-3; a weak D match, TRBD2 (5 bases). The germline V gene has CDR1 SGHTA and CDR2 FQGTGA. The V and J ends lost 5 bases and 4 bases respectively, with 10 bases between them. The CDR3 loop spans 13 amino acids. The CDR3 region is CASSRGSADTQYF. The CDR3 DNA is TGTGCCAGCAGCCGGGGATCGGCAGATACGCAGTATTTT.

This clone was observed a single time. The chain links TRBV9 to TRBJ2-1; 10 nucleotides line up with TRBD2. The CDR3 contains 14 residues. The germline gives CDR1 SGDLS, CDR2 YYNGEE. V shed 3 bases and J 10 bases; nucleotides not matched to a gene: 7. CDR3 sequence: CASSADPGLAEQFF. CDR3 DNA: TGTGCCAGCAGCGCGGACCCGGGACTAGCGGAGCAGTTCTTC.

The V call is TRBV27, the J call TRBJ2-3, with 7 bases aligning to TRBD2. The V segment lost 8 bases and the J segment 9 bases; nucleotides outside the gene matches: 11. CDR1 is MNHEY, CDR2 SMNVEV, per germline (reference sequence). The CDR3 runs to 13 residues. CDR3 amino acids: CASVGGGGKTQYF. The CDR3 DNA sequence: TGTGCCAGCGTGGGGGGGGGAGGGAAAACGCAGTATTTT.

This sequence joins TRBV30 and TRBJ1-4; 8 bases are shared with TRBD1. The V gene end was trimmed by 2 bases and the J gene end by 6 bases; junction bases not matched to a gene: 2. The V gene's germline CDR1 is GTSNPN and CDR2 SVGIG (reference sequence). The CDR3 spans 13 residues. CDR3 amino acids: CAWSLDRDEKLFF. CDR3 in DNA: TGTGCCTGGAGTCTGGACAGGGATGAAAAACTGTTTTTT. Based on the CDR3 plus reference TRBV30 and TRBJ1-4, the full variable domain is SQTIHQWPATLVQPVGSPLSLECTVEGTSNPNLYWYRQAAGRGLQLLFYSVGIGQISSEVPQNLSASRPQDRQFILSSKKLLLSDSGFYLCAWSLDRDEKLFFGSGTQLSVL.

This chain joins TRBV2 and TRBJ1-4; 9 bases are shared with TRBD1. This CDR3 is 15 amino acids long. Germline assignment: CDR1 SNHLY and CDR2 FYNNEI. After removal of 3 bases from V and 6 bases from J, the junction contained 5 bases not matched to a gene. Written as DNA, the CDR3 is TGTGCCAGCAGTGAGGCAACAGGGGGCTATGAAAAACTGTTTTTT. Translation: CASSEATGGYEKLFF.

V and J are TRBV18 and TRBJ2-6; D not certain. CDR3 size: 14 residues. From germline, CDR1 is KGHSH and CDR2 LQKENI. Deletions cut 6 bases from V and 0 bases from J, with 6 bases between. The CDR3 loop reads CASSQYSGANVLTF. CDR3 nucleotides: TGTGCCAGCTCCCAGTACTCTGGGGCCAACGTCCTGACTTTC.

The V call is TRBV15, the J call TRBJ1-5; TRBD1 agrees at 7 bases. The CDR3 is 13 residues long. Germline trimming cut 4 bases from V and 5 bases from J; bases unmatched to any gene: 2. CDR1 is LNHNV, CDR2 YYDKDF, per germline (reference sequence). The CDR3 DNA reads as TGTGCCACCAGCAAAGACAGGGATCAGCCCCAGCATTTT. It yields the protein CATSKDRDQPQHF. The complete variable domain, with remaining parts taken from reference TRBV15 and TRBJ1-5, reads DAMVIQNPRYQVTQFGKPVTLSCSQTLNHNVMYWYQQKSSQAPKLLFHYYDKDFNNEADTPDNFQSRRPNTSFCFLDIRSPGLGDTAMYLCATSKDRDQPQHFGDGTRLSIL.

This clone occurred once. V usage is TRBV28 and J usage is TRBJ1-1; D gene uncertain. Trimming shortened V by 5 bases and J by 6 bases, and 10 bases separated the two germline ends. This CDR3 has 12 amino acids. Per germline, CDR1 MDHEN and CDR2 SYDVKM. The CDR3 nucleotides read TGTGCCAGCAGTCCGCTGCCGGCTGAAGCTTTCTTT. Translation: CASSPLPAEAFF.

The gene calls are TRBV6-5 and TRBJ1-1; TRBD1 matches 7 bases. Germline V gene sequence: CDR1 MNHEY, CDR2 SVGAGI. This CDR3 is built from 14 residues. With V trimmed by 5 bases and J by 1 base, 4 bases remained unmatched. The CDR3 DNA reads as TGTGCCAGCAGTAACCGGGACAGGAACACTGAAGCTTTCTTT. This gives the protein CASSNRDRNTEAFF.

The V and J genes are TRBV5-5 and TRBJ1-5; TRBD1 matches 9 bases. V lost 3 bases and J lost 5; bases outside the gene matches: 0. The CDR3 is 13 residues long. Germline-derived CDR1 and CDR2 are SGHKS and YYEKEE (reference sequence). The DNA of the CDR3 is TGTGCCAGCAGCTGGACAGGGGATCAGCCCCAGCATTTT. It codes for CASSWTGDQPQHF.

The gene calls are TRBV28 and TRBJ1-5, with TRBD1 matching over 8 bases. CDR1 is MDHEN and CDR2 is SYDVKM in the germline V gene. V was pared by 7 bases and J by 2 bases, with 4 bases of the junction left unmatched. The CDR3 contains 14 residues. In nucleotides, the CDR3 is TGTGCCAGCAACACAGGGGGAGGCAATCAGCCCCAGCATTTT. Translating it yields CASNTGGGNQPQHF.

The chain links TRBV6-5 to TRBJ1-5, with D possibly being TRBD1 (6 bases). The ends were cut back, 9 bases at V and 0 bases at J, with 9 bases in the middle. CDR3 size: 13 residues. Germline values: CDR1 MNHEY, CDR2 SVGAGI. Here the CDR3 reads CASGTISNQPQHF. For the CDR3, the DNA is TGTGCCAGTGGGACAATTAGCAATCAGCCCCAGCATTTT.

The chain links TRBV29-1 to TRBJ2-5; D perhaps matches TRBD2 (6 bases). V lost 2 bases to trimming and J lost 9 bases, with 13 bases between them. Germline V gives CDR1 SQVTM, CDR2 ANQGSEA. The CDR3 length is 12 residues. The CDR3 loop is CSVEQGGGSQYF. The CDR3 coding sequence is TGCAGCGTTGAACAGGGAGGAGGGTCCCAGTACTTC.

This chain links TRBV6-5 with TRBJ2-1; 7 nucleotides agree with TRBD2. Germline CDR1 reads MNHEY; CDR2 reads SVGAGI. J was trimmed by 5 bases and V by 7 bases; bases with no gene match: 8. The CDR3 runs to 14 residues. This chain's CDR3 is CASTGLPNHNEQFF. The CDR3 DNA reads as TGTGCCAGCACGGGACTACCCAATCACAATGAGCAGTTCTTC.

In its sample, this clone was seen a few times. The rearrangement links TRBV19 to TRBJ2-2; maybe TRBD1 (5 bases). The CDR3 sequence is 15 residues long. The germline V gene has CDR1 LNHDA and CDR2 SQIVND (reference sequence). V was pared by 5 bases and J by 9 bases, with 19 bases between. CDR3 protein: CASSRSQGRYRELFF. The CDR3 bases are TGTGCCAGTAGTCGATCGCAGGGTCGGTACCGGGAGCTGTTTTTT.

V usage is TRBV24-1 and J usage is TRBJ1-2; maybe TRBD1 (6 bases). This CDR3 comprises 13 residues. Trimming pared 5 bases from V and 2 bases from J, leaving 8 bases between. Germline V gene lookup returns CDR1 KGHDR and CDR2 SFDVKD. The CDR3 region has the DNA TGTGCCACCAGTGGGACAGCCAACTATGGCTACACCTTC. Residues: CATSGTANYGYTF.

CDR3 loop: CASSLGQSYGYTF. The CDR3, as DNA: TGTGCCAGCAGCCTGGGACAGAGCTATGGCTACACCTTC. The chain links TRBV6-2 or TRBV6-3 to TRBJ1-2, with 7 nucleotides matching TRBD1. V shed 6 bases and J 4 bases; nucleotides not matched to a gene: 5. The V gene's germline CDR1 is MNHEY and CDR2 SVGEGT. The CDR3 sequence is 13 residues long.

The rearrangement links TRBV11-2 to TRBJ2-5, with D perhaps matching TRBD2 (7 bases). Germline V gene data show CDR1 as SGHAT and CDR2 as FQNNGV. CDR3 length: 14 amino acids. V dropped 5 bases and J dropped 5 bases, with 15 bases sitting between them. For the CDR3, the DNA is TGTGCCAGCAGCCCTGGGGGGGCCCGGGAGACCCAGTACTTC. Protein product: CASSPGGARETQYF.

The chain uses TRBV6-6 and TRBJ1-3; maybe TRBD1 (6 bases). There are 16 residues in the CDR3. CDR1 and CDR2 (germline): MNHNY, SVGAGI (reference sequence). With 5 bases removed from V and 4 bases from J, the gap between germline ends came to 18 bases. The CDR3 DNA reads as TGTGCCAGCAGTCGATTTTTAGGGGGAAGGGGAAACACCATATATTTT. Translating it yields CASSRFLGGRGNTIYF.

The gene calls are TRBV28 and TRBJ1-5; 8 bases map to TRBD1. There are 16 residues in the CDR3. Looked up from germline, CDR1 is MDHEN and CDR2 is SYDVKM. After removal of 6 bases from V and 5 bases from J, the junction contained 12 bases not matched to a gene. The CDR3 sequence is CASSDKQGAGDQPQHF. The CDR3 region has the DNA TGTGCCAGCAGCGACAAGCAGGGGGCGGGTGATCAGCCCCAGCATTTT.

The chain uses TRBV7-2 and TRBJ2-7; D is perhaps TRBD1 (6 bases). Germline V lookup: CDR1 SGHTA, CDR2 FQGNSA. V shed 5 bases and J shed 0 bases, with 14 bases lying between them. The CDR3 has 15 residues. The CDR3 nucleotides read TGTGCCAGCAGCCCAGCCGGGACATCCTCCTACGAGCAGTACTTC. Protein sequence: CASSPAGTSSYEQYF.

The gene calls are TRBV18 and TRBJ1-4, with a weak D call TRBD1 (5 bases). V was clipped by 5 bases and J by 0 bases, with 7 bases between them. Germline assignment: CDR1 KGHSH and CDR2 LQKENI. The CDR3 is 14 residues long. The DNA of the CDR3 is TGTGCCAGCTCAGCGGGGGCAACTAATGAAAAACTGTTTTTT. It specifies CASSAGATNEKLFF. The full variable domain, rest sourced from reference TRBV18 and TRBJ1-4, is NAGVMQNPRHLVRRRGQEARLRCSPMKGHSHVYWYRQLPEEGLKFMVYLQKENIIDESGMPKERFSAEFPKEGPSILRIQQVVRGDSAAYFCASSAGATNEKLFFGSGTQLSVL.